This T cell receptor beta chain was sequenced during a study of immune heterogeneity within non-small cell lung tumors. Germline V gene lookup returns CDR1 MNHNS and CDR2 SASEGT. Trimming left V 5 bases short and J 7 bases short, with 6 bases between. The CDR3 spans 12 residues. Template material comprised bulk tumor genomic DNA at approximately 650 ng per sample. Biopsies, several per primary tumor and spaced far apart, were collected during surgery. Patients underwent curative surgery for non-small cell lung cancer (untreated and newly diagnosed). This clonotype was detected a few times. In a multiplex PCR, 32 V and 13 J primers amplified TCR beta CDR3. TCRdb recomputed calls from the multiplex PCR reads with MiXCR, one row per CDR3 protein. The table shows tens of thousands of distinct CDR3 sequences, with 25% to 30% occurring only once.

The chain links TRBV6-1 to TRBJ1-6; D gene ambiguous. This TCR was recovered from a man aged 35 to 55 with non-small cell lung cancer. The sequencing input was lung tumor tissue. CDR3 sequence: CASSFHNSPLHF. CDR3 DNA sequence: TGTGCCAGCAGTTTCCACAATTCACCCCTCCACTTT.